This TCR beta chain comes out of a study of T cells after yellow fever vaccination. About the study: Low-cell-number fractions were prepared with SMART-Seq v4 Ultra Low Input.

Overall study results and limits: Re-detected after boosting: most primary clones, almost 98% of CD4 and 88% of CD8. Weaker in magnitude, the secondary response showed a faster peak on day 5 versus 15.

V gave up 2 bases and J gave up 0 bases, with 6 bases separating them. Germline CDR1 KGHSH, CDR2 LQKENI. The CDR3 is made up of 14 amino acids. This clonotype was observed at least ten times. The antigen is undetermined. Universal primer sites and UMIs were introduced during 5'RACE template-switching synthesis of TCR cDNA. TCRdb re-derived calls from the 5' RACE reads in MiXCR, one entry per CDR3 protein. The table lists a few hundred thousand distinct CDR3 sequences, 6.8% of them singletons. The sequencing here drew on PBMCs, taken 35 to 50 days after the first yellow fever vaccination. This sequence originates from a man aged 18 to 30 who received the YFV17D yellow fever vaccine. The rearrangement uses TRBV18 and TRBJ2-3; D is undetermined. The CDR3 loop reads CASSPRQSTDTQYF. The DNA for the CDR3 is TGTGCCAGCTCACCAAGGCAGAGCACAGATACGCAGTATTTT.